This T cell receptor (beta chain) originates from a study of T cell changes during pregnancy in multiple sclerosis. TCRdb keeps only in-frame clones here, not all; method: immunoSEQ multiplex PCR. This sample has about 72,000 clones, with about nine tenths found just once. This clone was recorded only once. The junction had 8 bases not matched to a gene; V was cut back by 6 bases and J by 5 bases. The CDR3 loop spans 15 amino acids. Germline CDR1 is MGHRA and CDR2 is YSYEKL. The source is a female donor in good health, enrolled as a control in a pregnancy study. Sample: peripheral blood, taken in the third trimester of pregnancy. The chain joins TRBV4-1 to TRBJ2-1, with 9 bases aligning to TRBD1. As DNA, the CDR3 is TGCGCCAGCAGTACCGGACAGGGGACCGACAATGAGCAGTTCTTC. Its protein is CASSTGQGTDNEQFF.